This record concerns one T cell receptor (beta chain) sequence. Original processing notes: Reference gene primer amplification yielded estimated nucleated cell counts. The method was immunoSEQ multiplex PCR; TCRdb's version includes in-frame clones alone and lacks a portion of them. V, J and clone size are taken as reported in that table, and D and trimming were inferred from the DNA itself. In the table there are about 180,000 clones, more than 75% of which are singletons. Germline CDR1 ENHRY, CDR2 SYGVKD. The CDR3 totals 14 residues. V lost 4 bases to trimming and J lost 4 bases; unmatched junction nucleotides: 6. This specimen belongs to a study of blood T cell repertoires in COVID-19. Looking at the study overall: The United States, Italy and Spain were the sources of the acute and convalescent COVID-19 samples.

The sample consisted of PBMCs or T cells enriched from blood (not recorded which). The chain links TRBV10-3 to TRBJ2-5, with 7 bases that match TRBD1. This TCR was recovered from a woman under 40 who had recovered from COVID-19. CDR3 in DNA: TGTGCCATCAGTGGGGGGACAGAAATAGAGACCCAGTACTTC. Translation gives CAISGGTEIETQYF.